The clone carrying this T cell receptor beta chain was detected many times. Its antigen is still unknown. TCR beta CDR3 region amplification was performed from RNA transcripts. Using the HTBI primer set, a first-round RT-PCR was run on the TCR CDR3. Each CDR3 protein is one row after TCRdb ran MiXCR on the multiplex PCR reads. The sample carries over 400,000 distinct CDR3 sequences, 14% to 15% recorded once. Deletions cut 6 bases from V and 7 bases from J, with 16 bases between. CDR1 and CDR2 from the germline V gene are SGHRS and YFSETQ. CDR3 length: 13 residues. This record belongs to a study of T cells in Graves' hyperthyroidism and ophthalmopathy. Study observations and caveats: For ophthalmopathy, model prediction preceded onset by a median about 6.2 months. Blood also showed most of the thyroid clonotypes that were expanded above 0.001.

V usage is TRBV5-1 and J usage is TRBJ1-2; TRBD1 might be the D (5 bases). The sequence came from a young man with Graves' ophthalmopathy. Sample: blood. In DNA form, the CDR3 reads TGCGCCAGCACTCCATCCGAGGGGCCTGGCTACACCTTC. Translating gives CASTPSEGPGYTF.